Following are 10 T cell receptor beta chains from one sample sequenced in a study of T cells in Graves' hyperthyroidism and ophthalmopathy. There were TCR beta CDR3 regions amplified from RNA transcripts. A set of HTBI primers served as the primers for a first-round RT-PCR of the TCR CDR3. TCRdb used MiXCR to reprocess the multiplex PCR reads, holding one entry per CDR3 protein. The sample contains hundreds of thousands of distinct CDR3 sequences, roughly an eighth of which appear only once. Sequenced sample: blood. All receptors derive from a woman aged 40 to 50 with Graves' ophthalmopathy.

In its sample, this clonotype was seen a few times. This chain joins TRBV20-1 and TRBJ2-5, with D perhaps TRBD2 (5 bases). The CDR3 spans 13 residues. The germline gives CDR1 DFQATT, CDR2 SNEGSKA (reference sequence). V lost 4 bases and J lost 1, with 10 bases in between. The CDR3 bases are TGCAGTGCTAATAAGGGAGTCCAAGAGACCCAGTACTTC. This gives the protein CSANKGVQETQYF.

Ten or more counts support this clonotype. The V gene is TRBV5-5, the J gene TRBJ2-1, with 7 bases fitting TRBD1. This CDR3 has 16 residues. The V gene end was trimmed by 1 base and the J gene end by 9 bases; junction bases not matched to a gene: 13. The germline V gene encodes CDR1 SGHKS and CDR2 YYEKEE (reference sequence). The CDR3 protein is CASSLYRGNVLSEQFF. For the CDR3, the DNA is TGTGCCAGCAGCTTGTACAGGGGCAATGTACTCAGTGAGCAGTTCTTC. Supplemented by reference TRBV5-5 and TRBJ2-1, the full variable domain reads DAGVTQSPTHLIKTRGQQVTLRCSPISGHKSVSWYQQVLGQGPQFIFQYYEKEERGRGNFPDRFSARQFPNYSSELNVNALLLGDSALYLCASSLYRGNVLSEQFFGPGTRLTVL.

The CDR3 reads CASSLDSSNTGELFF. The CDR3 DNA follows: TGCGCCAGCAGCTTGGACAGTTCGAACACCGGGGAGCTGTTTTTT. V gene TRBV5-1 combines with J gene TRBJ2-2, with D hard to call. The length of the CDR3 is 15 residues. Germline assignment: CDR1 SGHRS and CDR2 YFSETQ. Trimming removed 0 bases at V and 0 bases at J, with 6 bases between.

Here the CDR3 DNA reads TGTGCCAGCAGCCAAAATACCTGGGGGGAACCCTATGGCTACACCTTC. The encoded protein is CASSQNTWGEPYGYTF. The V and J genes are TRBV13 and TRBJ1-2; D perhaps matches TRBD1 (5 bases). Germline CDR1 reads PRHDT; CDR2 reads FYEKMQ (reference sequence). CDR3 length equals 16 residues. Between the trimmed V and J ends, which lost 5 bases and 4 bases, there was a span of 20 bases.

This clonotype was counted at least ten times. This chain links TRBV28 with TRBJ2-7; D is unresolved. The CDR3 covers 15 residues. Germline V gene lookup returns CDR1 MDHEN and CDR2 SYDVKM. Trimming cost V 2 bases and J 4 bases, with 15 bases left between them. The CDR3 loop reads CASSLGPSWKYEQYF. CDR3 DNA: TGTGCCAGCAGTTTAGGTCCTAGTTGGAAATACGAGCAGTACTTC.

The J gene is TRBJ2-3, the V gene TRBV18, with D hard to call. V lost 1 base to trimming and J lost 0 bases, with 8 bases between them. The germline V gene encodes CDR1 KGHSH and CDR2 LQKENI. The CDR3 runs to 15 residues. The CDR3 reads CASSPLSSSTDTQYF. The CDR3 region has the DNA TGTGCCAGCTCACCACTTAGCAGCAGCACAGATACGCAGTATTTT.

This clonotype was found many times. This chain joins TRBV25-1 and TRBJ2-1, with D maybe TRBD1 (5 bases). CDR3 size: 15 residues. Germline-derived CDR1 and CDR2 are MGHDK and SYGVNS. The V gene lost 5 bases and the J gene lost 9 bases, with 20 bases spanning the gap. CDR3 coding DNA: TGTGCCAGCAGTCCCATCCAGGGTCATCGCGGTGAGCAGTTCTTC. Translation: CASSPIQGHRGEQFF. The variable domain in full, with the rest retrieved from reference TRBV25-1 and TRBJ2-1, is EADIYQTPRYLVIGTGKKITLECSQTMGHDKMYWYQQDPGMELHLIHYSYGVNSTEKGDLSSESTVSRIRTEHFPLTLESARPSHTSQYLCASSPIQGHRGEQFFGPGTRLTVL.

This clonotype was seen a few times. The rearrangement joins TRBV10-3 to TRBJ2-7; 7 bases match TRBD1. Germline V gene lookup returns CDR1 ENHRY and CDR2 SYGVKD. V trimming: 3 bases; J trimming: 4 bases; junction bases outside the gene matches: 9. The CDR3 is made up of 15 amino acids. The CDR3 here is CAISENPGGSYEQYF. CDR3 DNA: TGTGCCATCAGTGAAAACCCAGGGGGTAGTTACGAGCAGTACTTC.

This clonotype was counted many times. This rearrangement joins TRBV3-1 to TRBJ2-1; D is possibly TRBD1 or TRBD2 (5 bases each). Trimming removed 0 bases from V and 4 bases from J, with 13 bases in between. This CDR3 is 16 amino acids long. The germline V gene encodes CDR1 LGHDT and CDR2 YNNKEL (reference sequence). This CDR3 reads CASSQDLGTGYNEQFF. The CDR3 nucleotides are TGTGCCAGCAGCCAAGACCTTGGGACGGGGTACAATGAGCAGTTCTTC.

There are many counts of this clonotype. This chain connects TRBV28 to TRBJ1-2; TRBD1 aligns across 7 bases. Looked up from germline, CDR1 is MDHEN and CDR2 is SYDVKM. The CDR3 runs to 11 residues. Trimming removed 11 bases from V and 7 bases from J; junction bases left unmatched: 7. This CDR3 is CAGYRGGGYTF. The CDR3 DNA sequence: TGTGCCGGATACAGGGGCGGTGGCTACACCTTC.